The 18 T cell receptor beta chains below were found in one sample sequenced in a study of T cells in Graves' hyperthyroidism and ophthalmopathy (dated by TCRdb to the late 2010s). Receptor libraries were prepared by multiplex PCR. Sequenced using an Illumina HiSeq 2000. The TCR beta CDR3 regions were amplified from RNA transcripts. The first round of RT-PCR for the TCR CDR3 was performed with the HTBI primer set and the Qiagen OneStep RT-PCR kit. Through fastp at Q25 and MiXCR, TCRdb rebuilt clones from the public reads, retaining in-frame beta chains. Each entry merges the rows of one CDR3 protein and shows their most common DNA and genes. Counted in this sample were approximately 560,000 distinct CDR3 sequences; 15% to 18% of them appeared once. Together, the top ten hold under 8% of the sample. Sequenced material: blood. These receptor sequences come from a woman aged 30 to 39 with Graves' hyperthyroidism.

This clonotype showed up just a few times. The chain carries TRBV20-1 and TRBJ2-3; D is possibly TRBD2 (5 bases). From germline, CDR1 is DFQATT and CDR2 SNEGSKA (reference sequence). V lost 1 base and J 2 bases, leaving 10 bases between the germline ends. The length of the CDR3 is 14 residues. The CDR3 coding sequence is TGCAGTGCTAGAGTAACGGGGTTCACAGATACGCAGTATTTT. It yields the protein CSARVTGFTDTQYF.

V and J are TRBV4-1 and TRBJ2-1; 12 bases agree with TRBD2. This CDR3 region has 16 residues. V was pared by 1 base and J by 10 bases, with 8 bases of the junction left unmatched. CDR1 is MGHRA and CDR2 is YSYEKL in the germline V gene. CDR3 region: CASSQGTRLAGDEQFF. The CDR3 nucleotides are TGCGCCAGCAGCCAAGGAACCCGACTAGCGGGAGACGAGCAGTTCTTC.

This clonotype was counted only a few times. J is TRBJ2-7 and V is TRBV6-1; possibly TRBD2 for D (6 bases). The CDR3 totals 14 residues. Trimming removed 2 bases from V and 6 bases from J, with 14 bases in between. CDR1 and CDR2 (germline): MNHNS, SASEGT. The CDR3 is CASSEYGGYGEQYF. CDR3 nucleotides: TGTGCCAGCAGTGAATACGGAGGGTACGGCGAGCAGTACTTC.

This chain connects TRBV4-3 to TRBJ1-4; D ambiguous. This CDR3 is built from 12 residues. Trimming took 0 bases from V and 10 from J, leaving 6 bases between them. CDR1 LGHNA and CDR2 YSLEER come from the germline V gene. CDR3 in amino acids: CASSQDKGKLFF. The CDR3 DNA follows: TGCGCCAGCAGCCAAGACAAGGGAAAACTGTTTTTT.

This clonotype was seen many times. Written as DNA, the CDR3 is TGCAGTGCTAACTCTGATCGTCCTCGTAAAAGGAACACTAAACGGTTCGGGGTTGAAGCTTTCTTT. Residues: CSANSDRPRKRNTKRFGVEAFF. The chain links TRBV20-1 to TRBJ1-1; D call uncertain. The CDR3 has 22 residues. CDR1 is DFQATT and CDR2 is SNEGSKA in the germline V gene (reference sequence). V was shortened by 4 bases and J by 7 bases, with 43 bases between the two germline ends.

Many counts were recorded for this clonotype. J is TRBJ1-1 and V is TRBV3-1, with TRBD1 as a possible D gene (5 bases). The CDR3 runs 16 residues. Germline V gene data show CDR1 as LGHDT and CDR2 as YNNKEL (reference sequence). Trimming stripped 1 base from V and 7 bases from J, with 19 bases between. CDR3 residues: CASSQVGVGSSSEAFF. CDR3 DNA: TGTGCCAGCAGCCAAGTGGGGGTGGGGAGTTCCAGTGAAGCTTTCTTT.

The V and J genes are TRBV10-1 and TRBJ2-2; 8 bases map to TRBD1. The germline gives CDR1 WNHNN, CDR2 SYGVQD (reference sequence). V trimming: 4 bases; J trimming: 4 bases; junction bases outside the gene matches: 5. The CDR3 covers 15 residues. CDR3 bases: TGCGCCAGCAGTGCGGACAGGGTAGCCACCGGGGAGCTGTTTTTT. This gives the protein CASSADRVATGELFF.

The sample holds one count of this clonotype. The junction does not match germline at one end; this may be a read error. The chain is built from TRBV6-9 and TRBJ2-4; 11 bases align to TRBD2. This CDR3 region has 16 residues. Germline V CDR1 and CDR2: MNHGY, SVAAGI. For the CDR3, the DNA is TGCGCCAGCAGTGAAGTAGCGGGAGGGCCGGGAGACATTCAGTACTTC. Encoded protein: CASSEVAGGPGDIQYF.

Regarding this clonotype: A read error may account for a junction end that differs from germline. The V and J genes are TRBV19 and TRBJ2-7; D ambiguous. The CDR3 sequence is 12 residues long. Germline V gives CDR1 LNHDA, CDR2 SQIVND (reference sequence). CDR3 bases: TGCGCCAGCAGCTGGCCGGACGACGAGCAGTACTTC. Amino acid sequence: CASSWPDDEQYF.

This clonotype was recorded many times. The gene calls are TRBV20-1 and TRBJ2-1; D is unresolved. The V and J ends lost 1 base and 3 bases respectively, with 10 bases between them. There are 14 residues in the CDR3. Looked up from germline, CDR1 is DFQATT and CDR2 is SNEGSKA (reference sequence). The CDR3 sequence: CSARGPEGYNEQFF. The DNA of the CDR3 is TGCAGTGCTAGAGGCCCCGAAGGCTACAATGAGCAGTTCTTC.

The chain joins TRBV7-2 to TRBJ2-1; the match to TRBD2 covers 13 bases. V was pared by 5 bases and J by 10 bases, with 5 bases of the junction left unmatched. Per germline, CDR1 SGHTA and CDR2 FQGNSA. The CDR3 loop spans 14 amino acids. The CDR3, as DNA: TGTGCCAGCAGCGGGACTAGCGGGGCAAGGGAGCAGTTCTTC. Translation gives CASSGTSGAREQFF.

This clonotype was seen many times. The V and J genes are TRBV10-3 and TRBJ2-1; 8 nucleotides agree with TRBD2. The CDR3 is 13 amino acids. V gave up 6 bases and J gave up 7 bases; unmatched junction bases: 5. CDR1 is ENHRY and CDR2 is SYGVKD in the germline V gene. The CDR3 nucleotides read TGTGCCATCAGCCGGGAGGGCCAGAATGAGCAGTTCTTC. Protein: CAISREGQNEQFF.

The chain combines TRBV7-2 with TRBJ2-3; TRBD2 matches at 8 bases. Trimming cost V 2 bases and J 5 bases; bases outside gene matches: 12. The CDR3 is 17 residues long. Germline-derived CDR1 and CDR2 are SGHTA and FQGNSA. CDR3 amino acids: CASSLYLRGDREDTQYF. The CDR3, as DNA: TGTGCCAGCAGCTTATATTTGCGGGGGGATCGGGAAGATACGCAGTATTTT.

This clonotype has at least ten counts. This rearrangement joins TRBV3-1 to TRBJ2-3, with 7 positions matching TRBD2. Germline V gives CDR1 LGHDT, CDR2 YNNKEL (reference sequence). There are 17 residues in the CDR3. Trimming at V came to 1 base and at J to 1 base, leaving 8 bases not matched to a gene. The CDR3 protein is CASSQGSPAGRTDTQYF. The CDR3 DNA reads as TGTGCCAGCAGCCAAGGGAGTCCAGCGGGACGCACAGATACGCAGTATTTT.

About this clonotype itself: This may be a read error: a much more frequent sequence differs by one nucleotide. V and J are TRBV28 and TRBJ1-5; the D is unclear. Per germline, CDR1 MDHEN and CDR2 SYDVKM. The CDR3 sequence is 11 residues long. CDR3 protein: CVSSLTQPQHF. The CDR3 bases are TGTGTCAGCAGTTTAACTCAGCCCCAGCATTTT.

Ten or more counts support this clonotype. V is TRBV18 and J is TRBJ2-3; tentatively, D is TRBD2 (6 bases). The germline CDR1 and CDR2 sequences are KGHSH and LQKENI. The CDR3 contains 15 residues. Trimming removed 2 bases at V and 2 bases at J, with 11 bases between. The DNA of the CDR3 is TGTGCCAGCTCACCAGGGATAGCGGACACAGATACGCAGTATTTT. It is translated as CASSPGIADTDTQYF.

In this sample, this clonotype turned up a few times. The chain uses TRBV7-2 and TRBJ1-2, with D possibly being TRBD1 (5 bases). V lost 0 bases to trimming and J lost 8 bases, with 25 bases between them. Germline CDR1 is SGHTA and CDR2 is FQGNSA. There are 18 residues in the CDR3. CDR3 region: CASSLAFHRLGVAEGYTF. In DNA, the CDR3 is TGTGCCAGCAGCTTAGCGTTTCATCGGTTAGGGGTCGCCGAGGGCTACACCTTC.

This clonotype was counted many times. This chain connects TRBV6-1 to TRBJ2-5; 7 bases agree with TRBD2. After removal of 3 bases from V and 1 base from J, the junction contained 2 bases not matched to a gene. CDR1 is MNHNS and CDR2 is SASEGT in the germline V gene. This CDR3 comprises 14 residues. This CDR3 is CASSEGGPQETQYF. The CDR3 DNA reads TGTGCCAGCAGTGAGGGAGGGCCCCAAGAGACCCAGTACTTC.